These 13 T cell receptor beta chains were sequenced from one sample in a study of low-dose radiotherapy and immunotherapy resistance in tumors. Alpha- and beta-chain coverage of first-strand cDNA came from TRAV- and TRBV-specific primers. Amplification of TCRs used a constant-region primer and V-primer adapter for around 18 PCR cycles. Each CDR3 protein is one row after TCRdb ran MiXCR on the reads. The sample shows fewer than 20,000 distinct CDR3 sequences, around 72% of them seen only once. These receptors all stem from a human donor with advanced metastatic prostate, ovarian, gallbladder or colorectal cancer (not recorded which). This table probably holds off-target reads from a library built for another chain.

The chain uses TRBV10-3 and TRBJ1-2, with 7 bases aligning to TRBD1. The J segment lost 3 bases and the V segment lost 5 bases, leaving 12 bases of the junction unmatched. The CDR3 is 16 residues long. Germline lookup yields CDR1 ENHRY and CDR2 SYGVKD. The CDR3 loop reads CAISPGVEGAHYGYTF. The CDR3 nucleotides are TGTGCCATCAGTCCTGGCGTGGAGGGGGCCCACTATGGCTACACCTTC.

Concerning this clonotype itself: One end of the junction fails to match germline, which may point to a read error. The gene calls are TRBV12-3 or TRBV12-4 and TRBJ1-2, with TRBD1 as a possible D gene (6 bases). This CDR3 is built from 12 residues. This CDR3 reads CASSFGGHGYTF. The CDR3 DNA reads TGTGCCAGCAGTTTTGGGGGGCATGGGTACACCTTC.

The rearrangement joins TRBV10-3 to TRBJ2-7, with D unresolved. The V end lost 3 bases, the J end lost 0 bases, and 6 bases lay between the germline ends. This CDR3 has 13 residues. Germline values: CDR1 ENHRY, CDR2 SYGVKD. DNA for the CDR3: TGTGCCATCAGTGAAAGTCCCTCCTACGAGCAGTACTTC. As protein: CAISESPSYEQYF.

The chain carries TRBV19 and TRBJ2-2; D is undetermined. The germline V and J ends were trimmed by 3 bases and 8 bases, with 22 bases remaining between them. The CDR3 contains 17 residues. From germline, CDR1 is LNHDA and CDR2 SQIVND (reference sequence). The CDR3 spells CASSIPARRKPGGELFF. CDR3 DNA: TGTGCCAGTAGTATCCCCGCTCGGCGGAAACCCGGGGGGGAGCTGTTTTTT.

The chain links TRBV28 to TRBJ2-3; no clear D gene. The germline V gene has CDR1 MDHEN and CDR2 SYDVKM. V lost 6 bases and J lost 0, with 16 bases in between. The CDR3 has 16 residues. The CDR3 spells CASSPRSVGSTDTQYF. As DNA, the CDR3 is TGTGCCAGCAGCCCACGGTCTGTCGGGAGCACAGATACGCAGTATTTT.

This clonotype was recorded a few times. The chain links TRBV15 to TRBJ2-1; 10 bases fit TRBD1. CDR1 LNHNV and CDR2 YYDKDF come from the germline V gene (reference sequence). The CDR3 has 18 residues. The J segment lost 3 bases and the V segment lost 1 base, leaving 9 bases of the junction unmatched. In DNA, the CDR3 is TGTGCCACCAGCAGAGCCCCACCCGGGACAGGGGTCTACAATGAGCAGTTCTTC. Translating gives CATSRAPPGTGVYNEQFF. Filled out from reference TRBV15 and TRBJ2-1, the complete variable domain reads DAMVIQNPRYQVTQFGKPVTLSCSQTLNHNVMYWYQQKSSQAPKLLFHYYDKDFNNEADTPDNFQSRRPNTSFCFLDIRSPGLGDTAMYLCATSRAPPGTGVYNEQFFGPGTRLTVL.

This rearrangement joins TRBV6-2 or TRBV6-3 to TRBJ1-3; D is uncertain. The CDR3 has 10 residues. Trimming removed 6 bases from V and 7 bases from J, with 4 bases in between. The germline CDR1 and CDR2 sequences are MNHEY and SVGEGT. The CDR3: CASRDNTIYF. CDR3 coding DNA: TGTGCCAGCAGGGACAACACCATATATTTT.

This chain connects TRBV12-3 or TRBV12-4 to TRBJ1-5; D is unclear. The CDR3 has 14 amino acids. V dropped 6 bases and J dropped 2 bases, with 11 bases sitting between them. The CDR3 reads CASSLLGGNQPQHF. CDR3 DNA sequence: TGTGCCAGCAGCCTCCTGGGAGGCAATCAGCCCCAGCATTTT.

The rearrangement uses TRBV11-2 and TRBJ2-7, with unresolved D. The germline V and J ends were trimmed by 5 bases and 3 bases, with 11 bases remaining between them. Germline V gene data show CDR1 as SGHAT and CDR2 as FQNNGV. The CDR3 contains 13 residues. The CDR3 loop reads CASSPAPNYEQYF. The DNA of the CDR3 is TGTGCCAGCAGCCCAGCTCCGAACTACGAGCAGTACTTC.

CDR3 residues: CASSTTGKDYEQYF. The CDR3 bases are TGTGCCAGCTCAACGACAGGGAAGGACTACGAGCAGTACTTC. The chain uses TRBV18 and TRBJ2-7, with 7 bases identical to TRBD1. V shed 5 bases and J 3 bases; nucleotides not matched to a gene: 7. The CDR3 is 14 amino acids. Looked up from germline, CDR1 is KGHSH and CDR2 is LQKENI.

V usage is TRBV3-1 and J usage is TRBJ2-7; 7 bases map to TRBD2. CDR1 is LGHDT, CDR2 YNNKEL, per germline (reference sequence). Germline trimming cut 1 base from V and 0 bases from J; bases unmatched to any gene: 3. The CDR3 is 15 amino acids. CDR3 nucleotides: TGTGCCAGCAGCCAAGGAGCGGGGCCCTCCTACGAGCAGTACTTC. Encoded protein: CASSQGAGPSYEQYF.

This rearrangement joins TRBV12-5 to TRBJ1-2; no clear D gene. This CDR3 is built from 13 residues. V lost 0 bases and J lost 14, with 16 bases in between. Germline V gives CDR1 LGHNT, CDR2 FRNRAP. CDR3 DNA: TGTGCTAGTGGTTTGGTAGGCCCCGTTCTTCGTACCTTC. This codes for CASGLVGPVLRTF.

This sequence joins TRBV12-3 or TRBV12-4 and TRBJ2-7; the match to TRBD1 covers 8 bases. The junction had 6 bases not matched to a gene; V was cut back by 4 bases and J by 4 bases. There are 14 residues in the CDR3. The CDR3 sequence is CASSSQGVQYEQYF. The DNA for the CDR3 is TGTGCCAGCAGTTCACAGGGGGTTCAGTACGAGCAGTACTTC.